This TCR beta chain stems from a study of shared T cell receptors in the human thymus. TCRdb keeps only in-frame clones here, not all; method: immunoSEQ multiplex PCR. The sample records approximately 490,000 clones, about four fifths being singletons. Germline values: CDR1 SGHAT, CDR2 FQDESV (reference sequence). This CDR3 is built from 17 residues. Trimming took 4 bases from V and 3 from J; bases not matched to a gene: 13. These sequences were also reported in another study, on human thymus T cells. That study adds: Samples came from healthy Finnish infants during open corrective cardiac surgery. Thymic resections from corrective heart surgery supplied the tissue. Related research examined unrelated individuals and reported that their thymic repertoires overlapped highly.

The receptor comes from a boy under three years old with a congenital heart defect. The V call is TRBV11-1, the J call TRBJ2-7; 9 nucleotides align to TRBD2. The specimen was thymocytes. The CDR3 loop is CASSSASAGGGSYEQYF. CDR3 in DNA: TGTGCCAGCAGCTCAGCGTCCGCGGGAGGGGGCAGCTACGAGCAGTACTTC.